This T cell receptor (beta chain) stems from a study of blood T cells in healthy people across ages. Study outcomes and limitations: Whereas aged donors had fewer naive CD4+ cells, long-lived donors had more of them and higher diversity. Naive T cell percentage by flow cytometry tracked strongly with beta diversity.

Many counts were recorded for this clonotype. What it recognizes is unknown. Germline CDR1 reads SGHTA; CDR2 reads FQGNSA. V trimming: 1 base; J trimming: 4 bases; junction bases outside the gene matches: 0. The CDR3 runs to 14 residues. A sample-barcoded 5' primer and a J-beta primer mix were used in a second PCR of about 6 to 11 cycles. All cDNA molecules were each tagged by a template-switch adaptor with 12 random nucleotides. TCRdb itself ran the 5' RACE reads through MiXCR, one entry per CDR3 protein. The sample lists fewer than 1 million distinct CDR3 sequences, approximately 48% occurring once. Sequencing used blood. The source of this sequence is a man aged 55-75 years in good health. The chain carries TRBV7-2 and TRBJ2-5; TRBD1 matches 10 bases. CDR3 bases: TGTGCCAGCAGCTTAGGACAGGGGGCAGAGACCCAGTACTTC. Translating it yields CASSLGQGAETQYF.